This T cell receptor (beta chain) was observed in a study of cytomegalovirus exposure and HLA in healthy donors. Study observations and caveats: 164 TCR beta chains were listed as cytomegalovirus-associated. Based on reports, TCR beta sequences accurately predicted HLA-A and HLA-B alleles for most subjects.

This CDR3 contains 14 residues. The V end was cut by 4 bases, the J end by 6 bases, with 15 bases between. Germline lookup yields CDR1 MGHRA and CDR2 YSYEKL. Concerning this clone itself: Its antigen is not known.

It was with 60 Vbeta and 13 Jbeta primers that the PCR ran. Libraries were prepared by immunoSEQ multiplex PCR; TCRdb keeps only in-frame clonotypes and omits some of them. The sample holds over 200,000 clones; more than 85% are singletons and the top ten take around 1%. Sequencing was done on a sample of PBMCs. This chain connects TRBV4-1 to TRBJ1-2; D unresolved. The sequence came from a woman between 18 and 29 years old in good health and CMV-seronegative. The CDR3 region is CASSPRRGLDGYTF. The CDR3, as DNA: TGCGCCAGCAGCCCTAGACGAGGATTAGATGGCTACACCTTC.